This T cell receptor beta chain was observed in a study of cytomegalovirus exposure and HLA in healthy donors. This clone was observed once. The antigen remains undetermined. General study results and limits: A later analysis, which compared TCR beta chains of equal frequency, found the HLA-associated ones more clonally expanded.

Germline V gene data show CDR1 as SGHRS and CDR2 as YFSETQ. This CDR3 has 15 residues. Trimming at V came to 4 bases and at J to 10 bases, leaving 12 bases not matched to a gene. The PCR was carried out with 60 Vbeta primers and 13 Jbeta primers. Some clones are missing from TCRdb's copy, which holds only in-frame ones; the method was immunoSEQ multiplex PCR. The sample holds 120,000 or so clones; 80% are singletons and the top ten take approximately 8.4%. The sequence derives from a man aged 25 to 40 in good health and CMV-seropositive. The chain recombines TRBV5-1 with TRBJ2-1; 9 nucleotides line up with TRBD2. Specimen: PBMCs. CDR3 in amino acids: CASSTVAGASTEQFF. For the CDR3, the DNA is TGCGCCAGCAGCACCGTAGCGGGGGCGTCGACGGAGCAGTTCTTC.